A single sample is the source of the 8 T cell receptor beta chains below, sequenced in a study of read filtering for tumor transcriptome and immune sequencing. This library used roughly 400 ng RNA and molecular barcoded adaptors spanning alpha/delta and beta/gamma chains. From the reads, TCRdb called clonotypes with MiXCR, one entry per CDR3 protein. This repertoire shows about 50,000 distinct CDR3 sequences, roughly a fifth found once; its top ten account for roughly 14%. Sequencing input: a population of CD138-negative cells sorted from bone marrow. The receptors were sampled from a donor at least 40 years old with multiple myeloma.

This clonotype was detected ten times or more. The rearrangement joins TRBV27 to TRBJ1-5; no reliable D call. Germline loops: CDR1 MNHEY, CDR2 SMNVEV (reference sequence). V was trimmed by 6 bases and J by 3 bases, leaving 9 bases between them. The CDR3 sequence is 13 residues long. CDR3 protein: CASRRRLNQPQHF. For the CDR3, the DNA is TGTGCCAGCAGGAGGAGGCTCAATCAGCCCCAGCATTTT.

The genes are TRBV11-3 and TRBJ2-1; D is undetermined. This CDR3 contains 14 residues. CDR1 SGHNT and CDR2 YENEEA come from the germline V gene. The V end was cut by 8 bases, the J end by 5 bases, with 16 bases between. The CDR3 reads CASRSRSSHNEQFF. CDR3 nucleotides: TGTGCCAGCCGTTCCCGGTCGTCCCACAATGAGCAGTTCTTC.

This clonotype showed up many times. The J gene is TRBJ1-1, the V gene TRBV20-1, with 8 nucleotides matching TRBD1. V was clipped by 6 bases and J by 4 bases; unmatched bases: 19. CDR1 and CDR2 from the germline V gene are DFQATT and SNEGSKA (reference sequence). The CDR3 runs to 17 residues. CDR3 in DNA: TGCAGTGCCCGGGGCCGGGGCAGGGGGCGCTTGGGCACTGAAGCTTTCTTT. Its protein is CSARGRGRGRLGTEAFF.

By sample fraction, this clonotype is medium-sized. The chain has TRBV5-1 and TRBJ2-1, with 8 bases lining up with TRBD1. The CDR3 spans 15 residues. V trimming: 6 bases; J trimming: 3 bases; junction bases outside the gene matches: 8. Germline V gene data show CDR1 as SGHRS and CDR2 as YFSETQ. The CDR3 DNA is TGCGCCAGCACCTACACAGGGGGGTACTACAATGAGCAGTTCTTC. The encoded protein is CASTYTGGYYNEQFF.

About this clonotype: This may arise from a read error, as a much more abundant clone is one base away. This chain links TRBV7-9 with TRBJ1-6, with TRBD1 matching 7 bases. Germline values: CDR1 SEHNR, CDR2 FQNEAQ (reference sequence). The length of the CDR3 is 13 residues. The DNA of the CDR3 is TGTGCCACCCGACAGGGAGATAATTTACCCCTCCACTTT. Translating it yields CATRQGDNLPLHF.

This clonotype was detected many times. The chain couples TRBV19 to TRBJ2-3; 9 bases match TRBD2. V dropped 6 bases and J dropped 6; count of bases not matched to a gene: 10. Per the germline V gene, CDR1 is LNHDA and CDR2 is SQIVND (reference sequence). This CDR3 region has 15 residues. The chain's CDR3 is CASSSSGKSWDTQYF. In nucleotides, the CDR3 is TGTGCCAGTAGCTCTAGCGGGAAAAGCTGGGATACGCAGTATTTT.

This clonotype was detected many times. V gene TRBV19 combines with J gene TRBJ1-1; no definite D call. CDR1 and CDR2 (germline): LNHDA, SQIVND (reference sequence). This CDR3 comprises 14 residues. Trimming removed 6 bases at V and 1 base at J, with 12 bases between. The CDR3 protein is CASRKLDWNTEAFF. CDR3 DNA sequence: TGTGCCAGTAGAAAATTGGACTGGAACACTGAAGCTTTCTTT.

This clonotype appeared many times. The chain combines TRBV24-1 with TRBJ2-2; D uncertain. This CDR3 spans 14 amino acids. Trimming shortened V by 3 bases and J by 0 bases, and 4 bases separated the two germline ends. CDR1 is KGHDR, CDR2 SFDVKD, per germline. CDR3 DNA: TGTGCCACCAGTGATACGCCGAACACCGGGGAGCTGTTTTTT. Translated: CATSDTPNTGELFF.